This note documents a single T cell receptor beta chain sequence. The antigen is unknown. The entry originates in a study of Ad26.COV2.S vaccination and SARS-CoV-2 variants. General observations from the study: The study found higher spike-specific TCR breadth in vaccine than placebo recipients.

Method: immunoSEQ multiplex PCR; TCRdb's copy keeps in-frame clones and lacks some. The sample shows 350,000 to 600,000 clones, about 88% of them seen only once. As for treatment: about 20 received Ad26.COV2.S at low or high dose, single or two shots; 5 received placebo; per-sample allocation not given. After the first vaccine or placebo injection, samples were drawn on day 63. Its platform was an Ad26 vector, and its expressed antigen was Wuhan-strain SARS-CoV-2 spike. The CDR3 spans 14 residues. The trim removed 0 bases at V and 2 bases at J, leaving 0 bases unmatched. Germline-derived CDR1 and CDR2 are SGDLS and YYNGEE.

The TCR was taken from a person aged 18 to 65 who received the Ad26.COV2.S COVID-19 vaccine or a placebo. The source was peripheral blood, collected in a trial of Ad26.COV2.S vaccine versus placebo. The chain recombines TRBV9 with TRBJ2-7, with TRBD1 identical over 9 bases. The CDR3 protein is CASSVGDRAYEQYF. CDR3 in DNA: TGTGCCAGCAGCGTAGGGGACAGGGCCTACGAGCAGTACTTC.